A single sample gave rise to the 16 T cell receptor beta chains below, sequenced in a study of blood T cell repertoires in COVID-19. Generated by immunoSEQ multiplex PCR, the TCRdb table keeps only in-frame clones and is missing some. Among about 240,000 clones listed, about 87% were seen once. Sequencing used peripheral blood. Receptors originate from a woman aged 70-85 years with active or convalescent COVID-19.

The chain joins TRBV6-6 to TRBJ1-4; D unresolved. The ends were cut back, 7 bases at V and 8 bases at J, with 20 bases in the middle. CDR1 and CDR2 (germline): MNHNY, SVGAGI (reference sequence). The CDR3 totals 15 residues. CDR3 in DNA: TGTGCCAGCACTCACGGGAACGGTCAAGGCGAAAAACTGTTTTTT. It yields the protein CASTHGNGQGEKLFF.

The chain combines TRBV11-2 with TRBJ1-4, with D unclear. V lost 0 bases to trimming and J lost 7 bases, with 6 bases between them. The CDR3 runs to 13 residues. Germline V gives CDR1 SGHAT, CDR2 FQNNGV. The CDR3 loop reads CASSLDAGEKLFF. The CDR3 nucleotides are TGTGCCAGCAGCTTAGATGCGGGTGAAAAACTGTTTTTT.

The chain combines TRBV4-1 with TRBJ1-5, with D perhaps matching TRBD1 (5 bases). The germline V and J ends were trimmed by 0 bases and 7 bases, with 10 bases remaining between them. CDR1 and CDR2 from the germline V gene are MGHRA and YSYEKL. The CDR3 length is 14 residues. The CDR3 is CASSQDGRAQPQHF. In DNA, the CDR3 is TGCGCCAGCAGCCAAGACGGCAGGGCACAGCCCCAGCATTTT.

J is TRBJ2-1 and V is TRBV7-6; 8 positions agree with TRBD2. Looked up from germline, CDR1 is SGHVS and CDR2 is FNYEAQ. V lost 5 bases to trimming and J lost 10 bases; unmatched junction nucleotides: 13. The CDR3 runs 15 residues. The CDR3 DNA reads TGTGCCAGCAGCCAACCGGGACTAGGCGTGCAGGAGCAGTTCTTC. Protein: CASSQPGLGVQEQFF.

The chain's CDR3 is CASSLITGGQPQHF. CDR3 sequence (DNA): TGTGCCAGCAGCTTAATCACAGGGGGACAGCCCCAGCATTTT. The chain couples TRBV7-2 to TRBJ1-5; 8 bases are shared with TRBD1. Germline CDR1 SGHTA, CDR2 FQGNSA. V shed 2 bases and J 7 bases; nucleotides not matched to a gene: 4. This CDR3 region has 14 residues.

The rearrangement uses TRBV29-1 and TRBJ1-2, with TRBD1 matching 8 bases. The CDR3 sequence is 11 residues long. Trimming at V came to 5 bases and at J to 8 bases, leaving 4 bases not matched to a gene. Germline V gene data show CDR1 as SQVTM and CDR2 as ANQGSEA. The DNA for the CDR3 is TGCAGCGTTTGGGACAGGATAGGCTACACCTTC. It codes for CSVWDRIGYTF.

V and J are TRBV4-1 and TRBJ1-1; 7 bases align to TRBD1. Germline V gene lookup returns CDR1 MGHRA and CDR2 YSYEKL. V was clipped by 1 base and J by 5 bases; unmatched bases: 7. The CDR3 extends over 15 amino acids. CDR3 sequence reads: CASSQGAGGRTEAFF. The CDR3 bases are TGCGCCAGCAGCCAAGGTGCAGGGGGAAGGACTGAAGCTTTCTTT.

The chain uses TRBV27 and TRBJ1-6; TRBD1 agrees at 8 bases. Germline V gene data show CDR1 as MNHEY and CDR2 as SMNVEV (reference sequence). V shed 0 bases, J shed 9 bases, and the junction held 4 bases outside the gene matches. This CDR3 has 15 residues. Written as DNA, the CDR3 is TGTGCCAGCAGTTTATCGCGGGACAGGACTTCACCCCTCCACTTT. This sequence encodes CASSLSRDRTSPLHF.

This chain uses TRBV7-8 with TRBJ1-3; tentatively, D is TRBD1 (6 bases). Trimming shortened V by 2 bases and J by 0 bases, and 11 bases separated the two germline ends. Germline lookup yields CDR1 SGHVS and CDR2 FQNEAQ. This CDR3 is built from 16 residues. The CDR3 here is CASSLTGTTSGNTIYF. The CDR3 nucleotides are TGTGCCAGCAGCTTAACCGGGACAACCTCTGGAAACACCATATATTTT. The variable domain in full, with the rest retrieved from reference TRBV7-8 and TRBJ1-3, is GAGVSQSPRYKVAKRGQDVALRCDPISGHVSLFWYQQALGQGPEFLTYFQNEAQLDKSGLPSDRFFAERPEGSVSTLKIQRTQQEDSAVYLCASSLTGTTSGNTIYFGEGSWLTVV.

A few counts support this clone. V usage is TRBV9 and J usage is TRBJ2-3; D possibly corresponds to TRBD2 (6 bases). The CDR3 runs 18 residues. Trimming took 3 bases from V and 4 from J, leaving 24 bases between them. CDR1 and CDR2 (germline): SGDLS, YYNGEE. CDR3 region: CASSAPEEGTDPPDTQYF. CDR3 nucleotides: TGTGCCAGCAGCGCACCAGAAGAGGGGACTGACCCTCCAGATACGCAGTATTTT.

V gene TRBV7-8 combines with J gene TRBJ1-6; D uncertain. The V gene lost 6 bases and the J gene lost 7 bases, with 7 bases spanning the gap. The CDR3 consists of 12 residues. Germline CDR1 is SGHVS and CDR2 is FQNEAQ. CDR3 coding DNA: TGTGCCAGCAGGGGCGTAAATTCACCCCTCCACTTT. Its protein is CASRGVNSPLHF.

The chain combines TRBV6-5 with TRBJ2-2; D remains ambiguous. The CDR3 is 12 residues long. CDR1 is MNHEY and CDR2 is SVGAGI in the germline V gene. V was shortened by 5 bases and J by 4 bases, with 5 bases between the two germline ends. The CDR3 nucleotides read TGTGCCAGCAGTCGCAGCACCGGGGAGCTGTTTTTT. As protein: CASSRSTGELFF.

The chain links TRBV7-2 to TRBJ1-3; 7 positions match TRBD1. There are 15 residues in the CDR3. Germline V gene lookup returns CDR1 SGHTA and CDR2 FQGNSA. The V gene end was trimmed by 5 bases and the J gene end by 4 bases; junction bases not matched to a gene: 8. DNA of the CDR3: TGTGCCAGCAGCGGACCGGGACAGAGCGGAAACACCATATATTTT. Its translation: CASSGPGQSGNTIYF.

This clone was detected a few times. CDR3 in amino acids: CSASGLAGQDRKLFYGYTF. The CDR3 bases are TGCAGTGCTAGTGGTTTGGCAGGTCAGGATAGAAAGCTTTTCTATGGCTACACCTTC. The chain uses TRBV20-1 and TRBJ1-2; D unclear. CDR3 length equals 19 residues. Looked up from germline, CDR1 is DFQATT and CDR2 is SNEGSKA (reference sequence). V was clipped by 3 bases and J by 4 bases, with 30 bases between them.

This sequence joins TRBV7-9 and TRBJ1-2, with D tentatively TRBD1 (6 bases). V was shortened by 1 base and J by 6 bases, with 12 bases between the two germline ends. CDR1 and CDR2 (germline): SEHNR, FQNEAQ (reference sequence). This CDR3 has 14 residues. The CDR3 region has the DNA TGTGCCAGCAGCTTAGTTTCCAGGGGAGATGGCTACACCTTC. Translated, it gives CASSLVSRGDGYTF. Full variable domain (rest looked up from reference TRBV7-9 and TRBJ1-2): DTGVSQNPRHKITKRGQNVTFRCDPISEHNRLYWYRQTLGQGPEFLTYFQNEAQLEKSRLLSDRFSAERPKGSFSTLEIQRTEQGDSAMYLCASSLVSRGDGYTFGSGTRLTVV.

This chain connects TRBV5-1 to TRBJ1-3, with D possibly matching TRBD1 (5 bases). The CDR3 covers 16 residues. V lost 0 bases and J 0 bases, leaving 10 bases between the germline ends. Germline CDR1 reads SGHRS; CDR2 reads YFSETQ. The CDR3 DNA reads TGCGCCAGCAGCTTGGGAGTCAGGGCCTCTGGAAACACCATATATTTT. Translated, it gives CASSLGVRASGNTIYF.